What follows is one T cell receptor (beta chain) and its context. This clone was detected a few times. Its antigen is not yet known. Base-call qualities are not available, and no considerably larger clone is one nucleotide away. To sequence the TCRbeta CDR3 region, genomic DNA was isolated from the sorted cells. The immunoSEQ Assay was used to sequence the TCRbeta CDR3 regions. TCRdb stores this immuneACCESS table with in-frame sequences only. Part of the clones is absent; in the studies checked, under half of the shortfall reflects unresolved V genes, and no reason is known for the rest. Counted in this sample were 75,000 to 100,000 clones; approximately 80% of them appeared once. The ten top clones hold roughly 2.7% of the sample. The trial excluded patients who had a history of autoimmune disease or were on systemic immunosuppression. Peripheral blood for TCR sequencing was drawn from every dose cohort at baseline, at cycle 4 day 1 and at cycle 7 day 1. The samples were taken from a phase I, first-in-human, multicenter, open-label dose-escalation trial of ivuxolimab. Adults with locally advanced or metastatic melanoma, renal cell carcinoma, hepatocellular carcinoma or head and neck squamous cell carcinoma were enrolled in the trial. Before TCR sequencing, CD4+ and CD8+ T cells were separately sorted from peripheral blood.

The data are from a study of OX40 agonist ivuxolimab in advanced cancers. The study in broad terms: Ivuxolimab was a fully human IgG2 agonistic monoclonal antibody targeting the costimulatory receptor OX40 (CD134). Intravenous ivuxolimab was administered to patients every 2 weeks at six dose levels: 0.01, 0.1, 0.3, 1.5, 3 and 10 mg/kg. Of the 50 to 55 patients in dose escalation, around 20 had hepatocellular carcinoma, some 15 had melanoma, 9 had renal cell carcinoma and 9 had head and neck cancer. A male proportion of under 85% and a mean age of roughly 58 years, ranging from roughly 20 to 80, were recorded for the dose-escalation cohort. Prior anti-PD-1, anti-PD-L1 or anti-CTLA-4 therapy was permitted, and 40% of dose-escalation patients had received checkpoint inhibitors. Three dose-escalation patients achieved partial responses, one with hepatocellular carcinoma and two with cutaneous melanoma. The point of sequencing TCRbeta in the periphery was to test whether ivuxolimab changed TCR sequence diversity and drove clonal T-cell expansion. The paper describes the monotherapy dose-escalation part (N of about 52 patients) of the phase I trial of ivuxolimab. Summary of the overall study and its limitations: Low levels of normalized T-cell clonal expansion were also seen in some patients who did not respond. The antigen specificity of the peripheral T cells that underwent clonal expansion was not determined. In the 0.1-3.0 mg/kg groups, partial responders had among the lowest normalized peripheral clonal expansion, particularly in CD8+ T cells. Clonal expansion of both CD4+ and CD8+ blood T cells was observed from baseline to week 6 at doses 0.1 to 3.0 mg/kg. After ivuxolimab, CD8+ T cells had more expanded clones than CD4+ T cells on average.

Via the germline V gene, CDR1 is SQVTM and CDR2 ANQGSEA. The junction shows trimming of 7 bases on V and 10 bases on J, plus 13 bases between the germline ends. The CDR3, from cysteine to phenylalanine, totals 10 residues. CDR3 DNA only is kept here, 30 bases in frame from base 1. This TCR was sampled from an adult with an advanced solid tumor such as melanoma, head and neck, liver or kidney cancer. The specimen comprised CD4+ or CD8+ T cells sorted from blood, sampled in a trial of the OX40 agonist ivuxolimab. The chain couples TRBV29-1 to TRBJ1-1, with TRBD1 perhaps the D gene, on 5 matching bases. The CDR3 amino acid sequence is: CSGGVGGAFF. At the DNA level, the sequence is TGCAGCGGTGGGGTCGGGGGAGCTTTCTTT.